One sample yielded the 5 T cell receptor beta chains listed below, sequenced in a study of blood T cell repertoires in COVID-19. Sequenced by immunoSEQ multiplex PCR; TCRdb stores in-frame clones only, minus some. Found here are fewer than 250,000 clones, around 91% of them singletons; the top ten hold more than 13%. Sequenced sample: PBMCs or T cells enriched from blood (not recorded which). These receptors were obtained from a man aged 25-45 years who had been exposed to COVID-19.

CDR3 DNA sequence: TGCAGCGCCCCGGACAGCACCGGGGAGCTGTTTTTT. Its translation is CSAPDSTGELFF. This chain joins TRBV29-1 and TRBJ2-2; D is possibly TRBD1 (6 bases). Germline-derived CDR1 and CDR2 are SQVTM and ANQGSEA. This CDR3 region has 12 residues. V dropped 7 bases and J dropped 4 bases, with 10 bases sitting between them.

The genes are TRBV7-9 and TRBJ2-1; a possible D gene is TRBD2 (6 bases). This CDR3 contains 15 residues. Germline values: CDR1 SEHNR, CDR2 FQNEAQ (reference sequence). The V gene lost 4 bases and the J gene lost 5 bases, with 15 bases spanning the gap. CDR3: CASSSRAGPNNEQFF. The CDR3 nucleotides are TGTGCCAGCAGCTCAAGGGCGGGGCCAAACAATGAGCAGTTCTTC.

The chain couples TRBV19 to TRBJ2-7; 9 bases align to TRBD1. Germline V gene lookup returns CDR1 LNHDA and CDR2 SQIVND (reference sequence). The CDR3 covers 15 residues. Losses at the gene ends were 4 bases for V and 5 bases for J; bases not matched to a gene: 9. Written as DNA, the CDR3 is TGTGCCAGTAGTAGGGGACAGGGTTTCGCCCACGAGCAGTACTTC. Protein sequence: CASSRGQGFAHEQYF.

V usage is TRBV6-5 and J usage is TRBJ1-1, with TRBD1 as a possible D gene (5 bases). The CDR3 loop spans 14 amino acids. V was cut by 10 bases and J by 5 bases, with 20 bases left in between. Germline CDR1 and CDR2: MNHEY and SVGAGI. Written as DNA, the CDR3 is TGTGCCACCACCATGTTGGGTGGGGGGACTGAAGCTTTCTTT. This encodes CATTMLGGGTEAFF.

This clone was found a few times. The genes are TRBV5-1 and TRBJ2-7, with D possibly being TRBD1 (6 bases). The germline V gene has CDR1 SGHRS and CDR2 YFSETQ. V lost 3 bases and J 12 bases, leaving 13 bases between the germline ends. This CDR3 region has 11 residues. The CDR3 coding sequence is TGCGCCAGCAGCTCGGGGACACCACTGTACTTC. Translating it yields CASSSGTPLYF.